Below, 14 T cell receptor beta chains from the same sample are listed, as sequenced in a study of Ad26.COV2.S vaccination and SARS-CoV-2 variants. Generated by immunoSEQ multiplex PCR, the TCRdb table keeps only in-frame clones and is missing some. This table holds around 450,000 clones, 80% to 95% found once. Treatment defined: around 19 received Ad26.COV2.S at low or high dose, single or two shots; roughly five received placebo; per-sample allocation not given. On day 63 after the first injection, vaccine and placebo recipients gave samples. Sequencing used peripheral blood, obtained in a trial of Ad26.COV2.S vaccine versus placebo. The receptors shown here come from a person aged 18-60 years who received the Ad26.COV2.S COVID-19 vaccine or a placebo.

The CDR3 spells CASSPRGLTDTQYF. CDR3 coding DNA: TGTGCCAGCAGCCCCAGGGGGCTCACAGATACGCAGTATTTT. This chain links TRBV7-3 with TRBJ2-3; 8 positions match TRBD1. This CDR3 spans 14 amino acids. V was clipped by 5 bases and J by 2 bases; unmatched bases: 3. The germline gives CDR1 SGHTA, CDR2 FQGTGA.

As for this clone: Other DNA sequences within the sample encode an identical CDR3. V usage is TRBV27 and J usage is TRBJ2-7, with 8 nucleotides matching TRBD1. The CDR3 is 14 residues long. V shed 4 bases, J shed 4 bases, and the junction held 6 bases outside the gene matches. Germline lookup yields CDR1 MNHEY and CDR2 SMNVEV (reference sequence). For the CDR3, the DNA is TGTGCCAGCAGTTCCCCTGGACAGGGTTACGAGCAGTACTTC. As protein: CASSSPGQGYEQYF.

The V gene is TRBV2, the J gene TRBJ2-7; D is undetermined. From germline, CDR1 is SNHLY and CDR2 FYNNEI. This CDR3 has 14 residues. With 7 bases removed from V and 3 bases from J, the gap between germline ends came to 16 bases. CDR3 region: CASKSASGLYEQYF. The DNA for the CDR3 is TGTGCCAGCAAATCGGCTAGTGGCCTCTACGAGCAGTACTTC.

The CDR3 sequence is CASSQEQGAGLRGTQYF. The CDR3 DNA follows: TGTGCCAGCAGCCAAGAACAAGGAGCGGGCCTCAGGGGGACCCAGTACTTC. V usage is TRBV4-2 and J usage is TRBJ2-5; D possibly uses TRBD1 or TRBD2 (6 bases each). Trimming took off 0 bases at V and 7 bases at J, with 21 bases between the two ends. From germline, CDR1 is LGHNA and CDR2 YNFKEQ. The CDR3 runs to 17 residues.

This clone was seen a handful of times. The genes are TRBV6-5 and TRBJ1-3; D is undetermined. CDR1 is MNHEY, CDR2 SVGAGI, per germline. V was cut by 5 bases and J by 2 bases, with 13 bases left in between. This CDR3 contains 15 residues. CDR3 nucleotides: TGTGCCAGCAGTCAGTCTCCAGATCCTGGAAACACCATATATTTT. Residues: CASSQSPDPGNTIYF.

This rearrangement joins TRBV28 to TRBJ2-1; tentatively, D is TRBD1 (6 bases). V lost 4 bases to trimming and J lost 4 bases, with 14 bases between them. The CDR3 is made up of 15 amino acids. CDR1 is MDHEN, CDR2 SYDVKM, per germline. CDR3 nucleotide sequence: TGTGCCAGCAGTTCCAGCGGACAGTCTTACAATGAGCAGTTCTTC. It codes for CASSSSGQSYNEQFF.

The chain links TRBV5-1 to TRBJ1-5; 9 bases match TRBD1. In germline, CDR1 is SGHRS, CDR2 YFSETQ. The trim removed 4 bases at V and 6 bases at J, leaving 8 bases unmatched. The CDR3 is 15 residues long. The CDR3 loop is CASSPGSTGGQPQHF. The CDR3 DNA follows: TGCGCCAGCAGCCCGGGATCGACAGGGGGTCAGCCCCAGCATTTT.

The rearrangement uses TRBV28 and TRBJ2-3, with TRBD2 as a possible D gene (5 bases). Trimming took off 5 bases at V and 5 bases at J, with 11 bases between the two ends. This CDR3 spans 13 amino acids. Looked up from germline, CDR1 is MDHEN and CDR2 is SYDVKM. The CDR3 is CASSPPRGDTQYF. The CDR3 DNA reads as TGTGCCAGCAGTCCCCCTCGGGGAGATACGCAGTATTTT.

This sequence joins TRBV3-1 (or the pseudogene TRBV3-2) and TRBJ2-3; no firm D call. V shed 2 bases and J shed 6 bases, with 9 bases lying between them. CDR1 and CDR2 (germline): LGHDT, YNNKEL (reference sequence). This CDR3 is built from 13 residues. The CDR3 is CASSQFWVDTQYF. The CDR3 coding sequence is TGTGCCAGCAGCCAATTCTGGGTCGATACGCAGTATTTT.

The chain joins TRBV5-1 to TRBJ2-5, with D perhaps given as TRBD1 or TRBD2 (5 bases each). This CDR3 spans 13 amino acids. The germline CDR1 and CDR2 sequences are SGHRS and YFSETQ. V lost 4 bases and J lost 5, with 12 bases in between. CDR3 loop: CASSGGQGETQYF. CDR3 DNA: TGCGCCAGCAGCGGGGGTCAAGGCGAGACCCAGTACTTC. Full variable domain (outside the CDR3, taken from reference TRBV5-1 and TRBJ2-5): KAGVTQTPRYLIKTRGQQVTLSCSPISGHRSVSWYQQTPGQGLQFLFEYFSETQRNKGNFPGRFSGRQFSNSRSEMNVSTLELGDSALYLCASSGGQGETQYFGPGTRLLVL.

The genes are TRBV7-6 and TRBJ2-3, with D possibly TRBD2 on 6 matching bases. Trimming took off 7 bases at V and 2 bases at J, with 16 bases between the two ends. Germline loops: CDR1 SGHVS, CDR2 FNYEAQ. The CDR3 sequence is 15 residues long. Here the CDR3 reads CASTYLAEYTDTQYF. CDR3 sequence (DNA): TGTGCCAGCACCTACTTAGCGGAATACACAGATACGCAGTATTTT.

This clone was seen just once. The rearrangement joins TRBV7-3 to TRBJ2-5; 12 bases agree with TRBD2. J gave up 4 bases and V 5 bases, and 5 bases lay outside the gene matches. Germline V CDR1 and CDR2: SGHTA, FQGTGA. This CDR3 has 15 amino acids. CDR3 coding DNA: TGTGCCAGCAGCCCCCTAGCGGGAGGGCCAGAGACCCAGTACTTC. Amino acids: CASSPLAGGPETQYF.

The chain links TRBV5-6 to TRBJ2-7; TRBD1 matches at 7 bases. The germline CDR1 and CDR2 sequences are SGHDT and YYEEEE. This CDR3 comprises 16 residues. With V trimmed by 6 bases and J by 1 base, 13 bases remained unmatched. Here the CDR3 reads CASNSRRQGLSYEQYF. DNA of the CDR3: TGTGCCAGCAACTCTAGACGACAGGGCCTATCCTACGAGCAGTACTTC.

The chain combines TRBV11-2 with TRBJ2-5; tentative D call: TRBD1 (8 bases). Trimming shortened V by 6 bases and J by 4 bases, and 18 bases separated the two germline ends. CDR1 is SGHAT, CDR2 FQNNGV, per germline. The CDR3 runs to 15 residues. Here the CDR3 reads CASRPGTGGGETQYF. For the CDR3, the DNA is TGTGCCAGCAGGCCGGGAACAGGGGGGGGAGAGACCCAGTACTTC.